Below are 31 T cell receptor beta chains sequenced from a single sample in a study of T cell changes during pregnancy in multiple sclerosis. The data were produced by immunoSEQ multiplex PCR, yet TCRdb's version contains in-frame clones alone and is incomplete. The sample holds roughly 80,000 clones; 85% to 95% are singletons and the top ten take 2% to 3%. Sequencing used peripheral blood, obtained after pregnancy. These receptors were obtained from a female donor in good health, enrolled as a control in a pregnancy study.

The chain joins TRBV18 to TRBJ1-1; TRBD1 matches 8 bases. With V trimmed by 4 bases and J by 6 bases, 10 bases remained unmatched. CDR1 KGHSH and CDR2 LQKENI come from the germline V gene. The CDR3 runs to 15 residues. This CDR3 reads CASSQTQKQGAEAFF. The CDR3, as DNA: TGTGCCAGCTCACAAACCCAGAAACAGGGGGCTGAAGCTTTCTTT. Full variable domain (rest looked up from reference TRBV18 and TRBJ1-1): NAGVMQNPRHLVRRRGQEARLRCSPMKGHSHVYWYRQLPEEGLKFMVYLQKENIIDESGMPKERFSAEFPKEGPSILRIQQVVRGDSAAYFCASSQTQKQGAEAFFGQGTRLTVV.

V gene TRBV28 combines with J gene TRBJ2-7; TRBD2 matches 11 bases. The V segment lost 6 bases and the J segment 2 bases; nucleotides outside the gene matches: 6. Germline V gene lookup returns CDR1 MDHEN and CDR2 SYDVKM. The CDR3 runs 15 residues. CDR3 protein: CASRRSSGRAYEQYF. The CDR3 DNA is TGTGCCAGCAGAAGGAGTAGCGGGAGGGCCTACGAGCAGTACTTC.

This chain connects TRBV21-1 to TRBJ2-5; the listed D gene, TRBD1, was not tested against the DNA. TRBV21-1 constitutes a pseudogene. CDR3 length equals 15 residues. The CDR3 sequence is CAADYYRGCKETQYF. The CDR3 nucleotides are TGTGCCGCCGACTATTACAGGGGGTGTAAAGAGACCCAGTACTTC.

The genes are TRBV6-5 and TRBJ2-1; 7 nucleotides agree with TRBD2. The CDR3 sequence is 15 residues long. In germline, CDR1 is MNHEY, CDR2 SVGAGI. V lost 4 bases to trimming and J lost 9 bases; unmatched junction nucleotides: 12. For the CDR3, the DNA is TGTGCCAGCAGTTCAAGCGGGACTGGGGTAGTTGAGCAGTTCTTC. It encodes CASSSSGTGVVEQFF.

This clone was seen more than once but under ten times. This chain uses TRBV7-2 with TRBJ2-1; D gene unclear. The germline gives CDR1 SGHTA, CDR2 FQGNSA. V was cut by 0 bases and J by 3 bases, with 9 bases left in between. The CDR3 loop spans 15 amino acids. The CDR3 DNA reads TGTGCCAGCAGCTTAGCCACAGCATACTACAATGAGCAGTTCTTC. This gives the protein CASSLATAYYNEQFF.

The J gene is TRBJ2-5, the V gene TRBV12-5; 8 nucleotides match TRBD1. The CDR3 consists of 14 residues. The J segment lost 5 bases and the V segment lost 6 bases, leaving 8 bases of the junction unmatched. The germline V gene encodes CDR1 LGHNT and CDR2 FRNRAP. The CDR3 DNA reads as TGTGCTAGTGGCGATCAGGGGGCGCGGGAGACCCAGTACTTC. Encoded protein: CASGDQGARETQYF. Variable domain in full (rest from reference TRBV12-5 and TRBJ2-5): DARVTQTPRHKVTEMGQEVTMRCQPILGHNTVFWYRQTMMQGLELLAYFRNRAPLDDSGMPKDRFSAEMPDATLATLKIQPSEPRDSAVYFCASGDQGARETQYFGPGTRLLVL.

The chain uses TRBV10-3 and TRBJ2-5, with 7 bases identical to TRBD1. This CDR3 region has 14 residues. Germline trimming cut 0 bases from V and 3 bases from J; bases unmatched to any gene: 1. Germline lookup yields CDR1 ENHRY and CDR2 SYGVKD. The CDR3 region has the DNA TGTGCCATCAGTGAGTCAGGGACAGAAGAGACCCAGTACTTC. Protein: CAISESGTEETQYF.

V is TRBV28 and J is TRBJ1-2; possibly TRBD1 for D (6 bases). V was pared by 4 bases and J by 2 bases, with 11 bases between. Germline V lookup: CDR1 MDHEN, CDR2 SYDVKM. This CDR3 contains 14 residues. CDR3 in DNA: TGTGCCAGCAGTTCCCACCAGGGGAACTATGGCTACACCTTC. Amino acid sequence: CASSSHQGNYGYTF.

This clone was observed a single time. This chain links TRBV18 with TRBJ1-4, with TRBD1 matching 7 bases. The CDR3 covers 15 residues. Trimming cost V 3 bases and J 6 bases; bases outside gene matches: 7. CDR1 is KGHSH and CDR2 is LQKENI in the germline V gene. The CDR3 here is CASSPRQGGDEKLFF. CDR3 nucleotides: TGTGCCAGCTCACCGCGACAGGGTGGGGATGAAAAACTGTTTTTT.

The chain links TRBV5-1 to TRBJ1-3, with D possibly TRBD1 on 6 matching bases. Trimming removed 4 bases from V and 10 bases from J, with 15 bases in between. The CDR3 is 13 amino acids. Looked up from germline, CDR1 is SGHRS and CDR2 is YFSETQ. CDR3 DNA: TGCGCCAGCAGCCTCGGGGGGGCAGGGACCATATATTTT. It is translated as CASSLGGAGTIYF.

V and J are TRBV29-1 and TRBJ1-2, with D maybe TRBD1 (5 bases). Trimming removed 6 bases at V and 3 bases at J, with 17 bases between. The germline CDR1 and CDR2 sequences are SQVTM and ANQGSEA. CDR3 size: 14 residues. CDR3 in amino acids: CSVGRDGGDYGYTF. In DNA form, the CDR3 reads TGCAGCGTAGGGAGGGACGGAGGAGACTATGGCTACACCTTC.

V gene TRBV29-1 combines with J gene TRBJ1-6; D not resolved. Germline lookup yields CDR1 SQVTM and CDR2 ANQGSEA. V was clipped by 7 bases and J by 8 bases, with 15 bases between them. The CDR3 contains 13 residues. This chain's CDR3 is CSAGEAAYSPLHF. The CDR3 DNA reads TGCAGCGCCGGGGAGGCAGCGTATTCACCCCTCCACTTT.

DNA for the CDR3: TGTGCCAGCAGCGTAGGGAGCGGGAGTGGTTACGAGCAGTACTTC. Translated, it gives CASSVGSGSGYEQYF. The V and J genes are TRBV9 and TRBJ2-7; 8 bases line up with TRBD2. Germline V gene sequence: CDR1 SGDLS, CDR2 YYNGEE. V lost 0 bases, J lost 4 bases, and 6 bases stayed unmatched. The CDR3 has 15 amino acids. Filled out from reference TRBV9 and TRBJ2-7, the complete variable domain reads DSGVTQTPKHLITATGQRVTLRCSPRSGDLSVYWYQQSLDQGLQFLIQYYNGEERAKGNILERFSAQQFPDLHSELNLSSLELGDSALYFCASSVGSGSGYEQYFGPGTRLTVT.

The rearrangement joins TRBV7-9 to TRBJ2-5; 9 nucleotides agree with TRBD2. Trimming cost V 4 bases and J 5 bases; bases outside gene matches: 17. Germline V CDR1 and CDR2: SEHNR, FQNEAQ (reference sequence). CDR3 length: 18 amino acids. In DNA, the CDR3 is TGTGCCAGCAGCTCCCCGGTGGGTAGCGGGGGCCACCGGGAGACCCAGTACTTC. Its translation is CASSSPVGSGGHRETQYF.

This chain links TRBV7-9 with TRBJ2-7; D gene unclear. Germline CDR1 reads SEHNR; CDR2 reads FQNEAQ (reference sequence). Between the trimmed V and J ends, which lost 2 bases and 12 bases, there was a span of 11 bases. The CDR3 contains 11 residues. DNA for the CDR3: TGTGCCAGCAGCTTAAGATACGAGTGGTACTTC. Amino acids: CASSLRYEWYF.

V is TRBV27 and J is TRBJ2-2, with a weak D call TRBD2 (6 bases). CDR1 and CDR2 from the germline V gene are MNHEY and SMNVEV (reference sequence). This CDR3 is 14 amino acids long. V lost 7 bases and J lost 2, with 11 bases in between. The CDR3 reads CASIPAGNTGELFF. CDR3 DNA: TGTGCCAGCATACCAGCGGGTAACACCGGGGAGCTGTTTTTT.

V and J are TRBV4-1 and TRBJ1-2; 8 positions agree with TRBD1. Unmatched junction bases numbered 13, after V lost 5 bases and J lost 8 bases. The germline V gene encodes CDR1 MGHRA and CDR2 YSYEKL. The CDR3 is made up of 15 amino acids. The CDR3 reads CASSVTQGAQWGYTF. The CDR3 DNA reads as TGCGCCAGCAGCGTAACCCAGGGGGCGCAGTGGGGCTACACCTTC.

This chain connects TRBV5-4 to TRBJ2-1, with D possibly being TRBD2 (7 bases). The germline CDR1 and CDR2 sequences are SGHNT and YYREEE (reference sequence). CDR3 length: 15 residues. Trimming left V 0 bases short and J 4 bases short, with 11 bases between. The CDR3 sequence is CASSLVGGRYNEQFF. The CDR3 nucleotides are TGTGCCAGCAGCTTGGTGGGGGGGCGTTACAATGAGCAGTTCTTC.

V and J are TRBV19 and TRBJ2-2; TRBD2 aligns across 7 bases. V shed 4 bases, J shed 7 bases, and the junction held 21 bases outside the gene matches. This CDR3 has 19 residues. CDR1 LNHDA and CDR2 SQIVND come from the germline V gene (reference sequence). CDR3 sequence reads: CASSTPRGVTGGVVGELFF. CDR3 DNA sequence: TGTGCCAGTAGTACCCCCCGAGGGGTTACGGGAGGAGTGGTCGGGGAGCTGTTTTTT.

This clone was recorded once. J is TRBJ2-7 and V is TRBV11-2; the match to TRBD2 covers 7 bases. Germline trimming cut 6 bases from V and 2 bases from J; bases unmatched to any gene: 4. Germline-derived CDR1 and CDR2 are SGHAT and FQNNGV. This CDR3 is built from 13 residues. CDR3 sequence: CASSSREAYEQYF. For the CDR3, the DNA is TGTGCCAGCAGTTCTCGGGAGGCCTACGAGCAGTACTTC.

This sequence joins TRBV7-9 and TRBJ2-5; 8 bases fit TRBD2. CDR1 and CDR2 (germline): SEHNR, FQNEAQ (reference sequence). The CDR3 runs 16 residues. V gave up 4 bases and J gave up 2 bases; unmatched junction bases: 9. CDR3 loop: CASSSQKRGLQETQYF. CDR3 in DNA: TGTGCCAGCAGCTCCCAAAAGCGGGGGTTACAAGAGACCCAGTACTTC.

J is TRBJ2-1 and V is TRBV5-1; maybe TRBD1 (5 bases). The CDR3 runs to 16 residues. CDR1 and CDR2 (germline): SGHRS, YFSETQ. Trimming shortened V by 5 bases and J by 3 bases, and 18 bases separated the two germline ends. CDR3 residues: CASSMMSGAGYNEQFF. In nucleotides, the CDR3 is TGCGCCAGCAGTATGATGTCTGGGGCCGGCTACAATGAGCAGTTCTTC.

The V call is TRBV19, the J call TRBJ1-1; D is undetermined. Germline V gives CDR1 LNHDA, CDR2 SQIVND (reference sequence). The length of the CDR3 is 12 residues. The V gene lost 4 bases and the J gene lost 2 bases, with 5 bases spanning the gap. The CDR3 DNA follows: TGTGCCAGTAGTAGCAGTAACACTGAAGCTTTCTTT. Translating it yields CASSSSNTEAFF.

The chain joins TRBV7-3 to TRBJ2-5; D possibly corresponds to TRBD2 (6 bases). Germline V gives CDR1 SGHTA, CDR2 FQGTGA. The CDR3 loop spans 15 amino acids. V gave up 5 bases and J gave up 3 bases, with 16 bases separating them. The CDR3, as DNA: TGTGCCAGCAGCCGGGGAGCGGGCCTGGAAGAGACCCAGTACTTC. Translating gives CASSRGAGLEETQYF.

This clone came up once. V gene TRBV4-3 combines with J gene TRBJ2-2, with 7 positions matching TRBD1. The CDR3 loop spans 15 amino acids. Per germline, CDR1 LGHNA and CDR2 YSLEER. V lost 2 bases and J lost 5; bases outside the gene matches: 5. The CDR3 region has the DNA TGCGCCAGCAGCCAAAGAGGGGGCCGGACCGGGGAGCTGTTTTTT. Translated, it gives CASSQRGGRTGELFF.

The chain uses TRBV27 and TRBJ2-1; D is uncertain. Trimming took off 6 bases at V and 4 bases at J, with 10 bases between the two ends. The CDR3 is made up of 13 amino acids. Germline CDR1 is MNHEY and CDR2 is SMNVEV (reference sequence). CDR3 amino acids: CASSPTTYNEQFF. The CDR3 nucleotides are TGTGCCAGCAGCCCCACTACTTACAATGAGCAGTTCTTC.

The V and J genes are TRBV5-4 and TRBJ1-1; possible D gene TRBD1, 5 bases. V gave up 3 bases and J gave up 1 base, with 16 bases separating them. CDR1 and CDR2 from the germline V gene are SGHNT and YYREEE (reference sequence). This CDR3 is built from 16 residues. This CDR3 is CASSWGGGVSNTEAFF. The DNA of the CDR3 is TGTGCCAGCAGCTGGGGAGGAGGGGTCTCGAACACTGAAGCTTTCTTT.

This sequence joins TRBV6-6 and TRBJ2-5; a possible D gene is TRBD2 (5 bases). Trimming pared 7 bases from V and 7 bases from J, leaving 16 bases between. This CDR3 is 13 amino acids long. Germline CDR1 reads MNHNY; CDR2 reads SVGAGI (reference sequence). The DNA of the CDR3 is TGTGCCAGCAACCTAGGGAGTCGGGGGACCCAGTACTTC. Residues: CASNLGSRGTQYF.

In its sample, this clone was seen a few times. The genes are TRBV13 and TRBJ2-7; D is unresolved. The CDR3 loop spans 12 amino acids. CDR1 and CDR2 from the germline V gene are PRHDT and FYEKMQ (reference sequence). V lost 4 bases and J 7 bases, leaving 11 bases between the germline ends. The CDR3, as DNA: TGTGCCAGCAGCTCCCTTAAGCGTGAGCAGTACTTC. Protein sequence: CASSSLKREQYF.

The chain uses TRBV27 and TRBJ2-1, with TRBD2 as a possible D gene (5 bases). CDR1 and CDR2 from the germline V gene are MNHEY and SMNVEV (reference sequence). V lost 2 bases to trimming and J lost 10 bases, with 6 bases between them. This CDR3 is 11 amino acids long. Written as DNA, the CDR3 is TGTGCCAGCAGTTTACGCGGGGAGCAGTTCTTC. It yields the protein CASSLRGEQFF.

J is TRBJ2-7 and V is TRBV27; a weak D match, TRBD2 (6 bases). The CDR3 consists of 15 residues. Germline loops: CDR1 MNHEY, CDR2 SMNVEV (reference sequence). Trimming took off 2 bases at V and 3 bases at J, with 14 bases between the two ends. CDR3 coding DNA: TGTGCCAGCAGTTTACGGGGGTTTCCGATCTACGAGCAGTACTTC. Protein product: CASSLRGFPIYEQYF.